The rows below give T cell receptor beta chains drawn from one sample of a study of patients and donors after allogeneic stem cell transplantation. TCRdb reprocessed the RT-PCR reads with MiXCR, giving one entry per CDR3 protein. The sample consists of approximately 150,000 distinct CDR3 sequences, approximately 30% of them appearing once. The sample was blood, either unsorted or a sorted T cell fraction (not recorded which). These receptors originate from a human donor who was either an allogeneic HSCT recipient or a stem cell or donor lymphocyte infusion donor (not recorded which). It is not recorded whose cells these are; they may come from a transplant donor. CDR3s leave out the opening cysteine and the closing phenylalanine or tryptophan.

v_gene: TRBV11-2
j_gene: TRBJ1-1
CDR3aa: ASSSRGLITEAF

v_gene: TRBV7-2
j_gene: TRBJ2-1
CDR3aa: ASSYTSGYNEQF

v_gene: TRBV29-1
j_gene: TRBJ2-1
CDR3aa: SVEVQGAGEQF

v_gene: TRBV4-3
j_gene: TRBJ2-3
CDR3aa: ASSQNDREGDTQY

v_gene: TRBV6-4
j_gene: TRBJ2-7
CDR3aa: ASSMGQGYEQY

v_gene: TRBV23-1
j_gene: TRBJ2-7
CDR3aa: ASRDDREGSEQY

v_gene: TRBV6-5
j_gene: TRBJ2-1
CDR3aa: ASSEGRRDEQF

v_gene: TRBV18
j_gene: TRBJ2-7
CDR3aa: ASSPPTGGLSYEQY

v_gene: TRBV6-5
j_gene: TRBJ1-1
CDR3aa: ASSYLTGWTEAF

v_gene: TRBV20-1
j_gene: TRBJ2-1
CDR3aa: SALRQYEQF

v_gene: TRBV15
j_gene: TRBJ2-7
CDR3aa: ATSSAVAGGTYEQY

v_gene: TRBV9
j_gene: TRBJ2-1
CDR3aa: ASSAPLAGGSYNEQF

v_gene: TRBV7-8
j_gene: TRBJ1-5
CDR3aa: ASSPGTGQWNQPQH

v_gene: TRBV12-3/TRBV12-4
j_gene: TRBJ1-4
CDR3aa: ASSSRTGREKLF

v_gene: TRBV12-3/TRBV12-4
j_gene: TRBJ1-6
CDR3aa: ASSQTPSSYNSPLH

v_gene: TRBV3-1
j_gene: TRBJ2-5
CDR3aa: ASSQGHQETQY

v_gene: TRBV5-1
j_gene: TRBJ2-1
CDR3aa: ASSFVLAEGDEQF

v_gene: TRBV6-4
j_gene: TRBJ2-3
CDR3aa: ASSLVPGADTQY

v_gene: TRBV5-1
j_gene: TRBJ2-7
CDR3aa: ASSLGPDREEQY

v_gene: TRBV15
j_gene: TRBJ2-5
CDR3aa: ATSRDGRETQY

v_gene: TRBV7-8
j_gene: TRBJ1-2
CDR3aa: ASSLSDRNYGYT

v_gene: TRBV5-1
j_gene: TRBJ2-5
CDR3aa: ASTLIGQTQETQY

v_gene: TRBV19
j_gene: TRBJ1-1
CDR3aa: ASSRYTEAF

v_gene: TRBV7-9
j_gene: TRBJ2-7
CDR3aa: ASSSPSGSFYEQY

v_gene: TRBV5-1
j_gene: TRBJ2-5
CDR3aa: ASSLEGRETQY

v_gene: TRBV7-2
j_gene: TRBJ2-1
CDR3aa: ASRVAVYSYNEQF

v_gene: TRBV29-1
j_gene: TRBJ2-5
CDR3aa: SAETQY

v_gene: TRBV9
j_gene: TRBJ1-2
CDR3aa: ASTGTGGYSGYT

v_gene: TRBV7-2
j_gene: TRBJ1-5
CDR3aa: ASSPRGGSNQPQH

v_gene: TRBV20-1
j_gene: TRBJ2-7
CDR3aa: SASGQSLREQY

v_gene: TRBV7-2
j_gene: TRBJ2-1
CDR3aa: ASSFSGRNYNEQF

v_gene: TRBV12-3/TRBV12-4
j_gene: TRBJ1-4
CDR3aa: ASSLARQGASNEKLF

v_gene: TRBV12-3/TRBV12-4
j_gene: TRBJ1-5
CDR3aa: ASSFEENYNQPQH